This entry features one T cell receptor beta chain sequence. Authors' methods: Amplification with reference gene primers provided the estimates of nucleated cell counts. TCRdb's copy holds only in-frame clones and misses some; the assay was immunoSEQ multiplex PCR. The V and J calls and the clone size are those of that table, but D and trimming were determined from the DNA. The sample shows some 120,000 clones, 70% to 90% of them seen only once. The data originate from a study of blood T cell repertoires in COVID-19. Across the study: COVID-19 samples collected from the United States, Italy and Spain covered acute and convalescent phases. In each case, the material was cDNA or gDNA derived from T cells, B-cell-depleted T cells, or PBMCs.

Trimming cost V 0 bases and J 1 base, with 10 bases left between them. The CDR3 is made up of 16 amino acids. In germline, CDR1 is LGHNA, CDR2 YSLEER. The sequencing sample was made of peripheral blood. The rearrangement links TRBV4-3 to TRBJ1-3; D may be TRBD1 (6 bases). The source of this sequence is a man aged 25 to 40 with acute or convalescent COVID-19. Here the CDR3 DNA reads TGCGCCAGCAGCCAAGATAGGGGGTATTCTGGAAACACCATATATTTT. This sequence encodes CASSQDRGYSGNTIYF.